This TCR beta chain was observed in a study of blood T cell repertoires in COVID-19. Across the whole study: The United States, Italy and Spain supplied acute and convalescent COVID-19 samples. Sources were T cells, B-cell-depleted T cells, or PBMCs; the material itself was cDNA or gDNA.

This clone was recorded once. The CDR3 extends over 14 amino acids. Germline values: CDR1 SGHTA, CDR2 FQGNSA. Trimming pared 3 bases from V and 2 bases from J, leaving 11 bases between. As processed by the authors: Cell counts per sample came from amplifying reference gene primers. Clones were sequenced by immunoSEQ multiplex PCR, and TCRdb holds only the in-frame ones, with some missing. That table is the source of V, J and clone size, and D and trimming were worked out from the DNA. The data contain about 120,000 clones, 80% to 90% of them seen just once; the ten biggest clones take up around 30%. This sequence originates from an older man with active or convalescent COVID-19. The rearrangement uses TRBV7-2 and TRBJ2-7; D possibly corresponds to TRBD2 (5 bases). The sample taken for sequencing was peripheral blood. The CDR3 bases are TGTGCCAGCAGCTTCGTGGTAGCGACCTACGAGCAGTACTTC. Its translation is CASSFVVATYEQYF.